The 15 T cell receptor beta chains listed next were all sequenced from one sample in a study of T cell repertoires in cytomegalovirus infection. These receptors are not linked to any known antigen. A single record per CDR3 protein comes from TCRdb applying MiXCR to the reads. The sample lists roughly 500,000 distinct CDR3 sequences, roughly a third occurring once. This specimen was cultured PBMCs, taken from culture after CMV antigen stimulation. These receptors all stem from a human donor in good health (CMV status not recorded). Some clones in this sample may be carry-over from other donors' samples.

The table lists this clonotype with many counts. This chain joins TRBV7-2 and TRBJ2-3; 9 nucleotides align to TRBD1. Losses at the gene ends were 5 bases for V and 2 bases for J; bases not matched to a gene: 8. The CDR3 contains 16 residues. Germline V gives CDR1 SGHTA, CDR2 FQGNSA. In DNA form, the CDR3 reads TGTGCCAGCAGCATTGGGACAGGGTTTCCCACAGATACGCAGTATTTT. This codes for CASSIGTGFPTDTQYF.

The chain recombines TRBV11-2 with TRBJ1-4; D might be TRBD1 (5 bases). CDR3 size: 16 residues. The V end lost 5 bases, the J end lost 0 bases, and 13 bases lay between the germline ends. Germline CDR1 and CDR2: SGHAT and FQNNGV. CDR3 DNA: TGTGCCAGCAGCCCGAGACAGTACTCAACTAATGAAAAACTGTTTTTT. Translation gives CASSPRQYSTNEKLFF.

CDR3 amino acids: CASSPLPAQLVNEQFF. CDR3 nucleotide sequence: TGCGCCAGCAGCCCACTACCGGCACAGCTGGTGAATGAGCAGTTCTTC. The chain is built from TRBV5-1 and TRBJ2-1; D ambiguous. Trimming took off 4 bases at V and 7 bases at J, with 21 bases between the two ends. Germline loops: CDR1 SGHRS, CDR2 YFSETQ. CDR3 size: 16 residues.

The chain couples TRBV12-3 or TRBV12-4 to TRBJ2-5; TRBD1 aligns across 7 bases. V lost 6 bases, J lost 5 bases, and 9 bases stayed unmatched. The CDR3 has 14 amino acids. DNA of the CDR3: TGTGCCAGCAGCTTCCGAGGGGGCGGGGAGACCCAGTACTTC. As protein: CASSFRGGGETQYF.

In its sample, this clonotype was seen many times. V and J are TRBV4-1 and TRBJ2-7; D unresolved. V dropped 4 bases and J dropped 2 bases, with 12 bases sitting between them. CDR1 MGHRA and CDR2 YSYEKL come from the germline V gene. The CDR3 is made up of 14 amino acids. The CDR3 DNA reads as TGCGCCAGCAGCCCTAGGCACGGAGCCTACGAGCAGTACGTC. Its protein product is CASSPRHGAYEQYV.

The CDR3 here is CASSYSSWLANQETQYF. The CDR3 DNA is TGTGCCAGCAGTTACTCCTCCTGGCTAGCGAACCAAGAGACCCAGTACTTC. The rearrangement uses TRBV28 and TRBJ2-5; D is perhaps TRBD2 (6 bases). With 4 bases removed from V and 0 bases from J, the gap between germline ends came to 18 bases. Germline V gene data show CDR1 as MDHEN and CDR2 as SYDVKM. CDR3 length: 17 residues. The complete variable domain, with remaining parts taken from reference TRBV28 and TRBJ2-5, reads DVKVTQSSRYLVKRTGEKVFLECVQDMDHENMFWYRQDPGLGLRLIYFSYDVKMKEKGDIPEGYSVSREKKERFSLILESASTNQTSMYLCASSYSSWLANQETQYFGPGTRLLVL.

This clonotype was counted ten times or more. The chain uses TRBV7-2 and TRBJ1-5, with D perhaps TRBD1 (6 bases). CDR1 and CDR2 (germline): SGHTA, FQGNSA. The V end lost 2 bases, the J end lost 7 bases, and 12 bases lay between the germline ends. The CDR3 is made up of 14 amino acids. In DNA, the CDR3 is TGTGCCAGCAGCTTAACGGGGGCTCGGCAGCCCCAGCATTTT. Its translation: CASSLTGARQPQHF. Variable domain in full (rest from reference TRBV7-2 and TRBJ1-5): GAGVSQSPSNKVTEKGKDVELRCDPISGHTALYWYRQSLGQGLEFLIYFQGNSAPDKSGLPSDRFSAERTGGSVSTLTIQRTQQEDSAVYLCASSLTGARQPQHFGDGTRLSIL.

This clonotype appeared a few times. CDR3 protein: CASSLAPSSGRLVDTQYF. The CDR3 bases are TGTGCCAGCAGCTTGGCCCCCTCCAGCGGAAGATTGGTAGATACGCAGTATTTT. V is TRBV7-6 and J is TRBJ2-3; a possible D gene is TRBD2 (5 bases). Looked up from germline, CDR1 is SGHVS and CDR2 is FNYEAQ. V was trimmed by 3 bases and J by 5 bases, leaving 24 bases between them. The CDR3 is 18 amino acids.

This clonotype was found a few times. The chain has TRBV24-1 and TRBJ2-5, with D maybe TRBD1 (6 bases). V was trimmed by 3 bases and J by 2 bases, leaving 12 bases between them. The germline gives CDR1 KGHDR, CDR2 SFDVKD. The CDR3 spans 15 residues. CDR3 sequence: CATSDPGTFQETQYF. CDR3 coding DNA: TGTGCCACCAGTGATCCTGGGACATTTCAAGAGACCCAGTACTTC.

The sample holds a few counts of this clonotype. The rearrangement joins TRBV7-2 to TRBJ2-5; 7 bases align to TRBD2. The germline CDR1 and CDR2 sequences are SGHTA and FQGNSA. After removal of 3 bases from V and 5 bases from J, the junction contained 15 bases not matched to a gene. The CDR3 has 17 residues. The CDR3 loop reads CASSFRGLGARRETQYF. CDR3 coding DNA: TGTGCCAGCAGCTTTCGAGGACTAGGGGCAAGACGGGAGACCCAGTACTTC.

This clonotype was detected many times. The V call is TRBV7-2, the J call TRBJ2-1; no clear D gene. This CDR3 comprises 15 residues. In germline, CDR1 is SGHTA, CDR2 FQGNSA. With 1 base removed from V and 4 bases from J, the gap between germline ends came to 11 bases. The CDR3 region has the DNA TGTGCCAGCAGCTTAGAGCGACCATCTTACAATGAGCAGTTCTTC. Protein product: CASSLERPSYNEQFF.

In its sample, this clonotype was seen many times. The chain joins TRBV7-9 to TRBJ2-2; D is tentatively TRBD1 or TRBD2 (5 bases each). Trimming stripped 5 bases from V and 6 bases from J, with 16 bases between. In germline, CDR1 is SEHNR, CDR2 FQNEAQ (reference sequence). This CDR3 comprises 15 residues. As DNA, the CDR3 is TGTGCCAGCAGCAAACCTGCTGGGGGAGCCGGGGAGCTGTTTTTT. Its protein is CASSKPAGGAGELFF. The complete variable domain, with remaining parts taken from reference TRBV7-9 and TRBJ2-2, reads DTGVSQNPRHKITKRGQNVTFRCDPISEHNRLYWYRQTLGQGPEFLTYFQNEAQLEKSRLLSDRFSAERPKGSFSTLEIQRTEQGDSAMYLCASSKPAGGAGELFFGEGSRLTVL.

This clonotype has just a few counts. This chain connects TRBV7-2 to TRBJ2-7; maybe TRBD1 (5 bases). Trimming cost V 1 base and J 5 bases, with 12 bases left between them. From germline, CDR1 is SGHTA and CDR2 FQGNSA. This CDR3 region has 14 residues. The CDR3 DNA sequence: TGTGCCAGCAGCTTAGGGGGCCGCGGCCACGAGCAGTACTTC. This codes for CASSLGGRGHEQYF.

This chain connects TRBV27 to TRBJ1-1, with TRBD1 as a possible D gene (5 bases). The V end lost 4 bases, the J end lost 4 bases, and 10 bases lay between the germline ends. Germline assignment: CDR1 MNHEY and CDR2 SMNVEV (reference sequence). The CDR3 is 13 amino acids. In DNA form, the CDR3 reads TGTGCCAGCAGTTCTAGGAGGGGCACTGAAGCTTTCTTT. Translation gives CASSSRRGTEAFF.

J is TRBJ2-7 and V is TRBV7-6; no definite D call. The ends were cut back, 6 bases at V and 0 bases at J, with 9 bases in the middle. This CDR3 region has 13 residues. Germline V CDR1 and CDR2: SGHVS, FNYEAQ. The CDR3 coding sequence is TGTGCCAGCAGTGAAACCGACTCCTACGAGCAGTACTTC. It translates to CASSETDSYEQYF.